The rows below give T cell receptor beta chains drawn from one sample of a study of memory CD4+ T cells and cytomegalovirus serostatus. Clones were read by immunoSEQ multiplex PCR, and TCRdb kept only the in-frame ones, dropping some. The data show 55,000 to 65,000 clones, with about four fifths seen just once and roughly 0.4% held by the top ten. What was sequenced was memory CD4+ T cells from blood. These receptors originate from an adult in good health and CMV-seronegative. CDR3s include the opening cysteine and the closing phenylalanine or tryptophan. The order of the fields is CDR3 length, J gene, D gene, V gene, clone size, CDR3 protein, CDR3 DNA. A D gene is named only where the DNA matches it firmly. Clone size is given for some rows only: seen once, a few or many times, or a class if the clone is expanded.

16 TRBJ1-1 TRBD1 TRBV7-8 . CASSGPRDRRSTEAFF TGTGCCAGCAGCGGCCCCCGGGACAGGCGCAGCACTGAAGCTTTCTTT
16 TRBJ2-5 . TRBV11-2 . CASSGGRFRQQETQYF TGTGCCAGCAGCGGGGGGAGGTTTAGGCAACAAGAGACCCAGTACTTC
19 TRBJ1-6 . TRBV6-8 . CASSYSRSTGIPYNSPLHF TGTGCCAGCAGTTACTCCCGGTCTACAGGGATTCCCTATAATTCACCCCTCCACTTT
13 TRBJ2-2 . TRBV7-3 . CASSFGNTGELFF TGTGCCAGCAGCTTCGGGAACACCGGGGAGCTGTTTTTT
15 TRBJ1-6 TRBD1 TRBV6-5 . CASSSRQGTNSPLHF TGTGCCAGCAGCTCGAGACAGGGGACTAATTCACCCCTCCACTTT
15 TRBJ2-7 TRBD1 TRBV18 . CASSLNRGRPYEQYF TGTGCCAGCTCACTTAACAGGGGGCGCCCCTACGAGCAGTACTTC
17 TRBJ1-2 . TRBV5-4 few CASSLARSDQANYGYTF TGTGCCAGCAGCTTGGCCAGGTCGGACCAAGCTAACTATGGCTACACCTTC
15 TRBJ2-3 . TRBV7-3 . CASSSGGGRVDTQYF TGTGCCAGCAGCTCCGGGGGCGGGCGGGTAGATACGCAGTATTTT
18 TRBJ2-3 TRBD2 TRBV7-6 . CASSLEGTSGGGTDTQYF TGTGCCAGCAGCTTGGAAGGGACTAGCGGGGGGGGCACAGATACGCAGTATTTT
15 TRBJ1-4 . TRBV28 . CASSPPTGGVEKLFF TGTGCCAGCAGCCCGCCGACGGGAGGTGTTGAAAAACTGTTTTTT
18 TRBJ1-5 . TRBV28 . CASSLYGVGAGFNQPQHF TGTGCCAGCAGTTTATATGGGGTGGGGGCAGGGTTCAATCAGCCCCAGCATTTT
13 TRBJ2-7 . TRBV4-1 . CASSPTTVYEQYF TGCGCCAGCAGCCCGACGACAGTGTACGAGCAGTACTTC
15 TRBJ2-2 . TRBV19 . CATRPAGEVTGELFF TGTGCTACGAGGCCGGCAGGGGAAGTCACCGGGGAGCTGTTTTTT
14 TRBJ2-2 . TRBV7-9 . CASSLAENTGELFF TGTGCCAGCAGCTTAGCGGAAAACACCGGGGAGCTGTTTTTT
14 TRBJ2-1 TRBD2 TRBV7-2 . CASSSRTSGDEQFF TGTGCCAGCAGCTCAAGGACTAGCGGGGATGAGCAGTTCTTC
14 TRBJ1-2 . TRBV7-9 . CASSITGSNYGYTF TGTGCCAGCAGCATCACAGGGTCTAACTATGGCTACACCTTC
15 TRBJ1-6 TRBD1 TRBV5-1 . CASSYGQEGGSPLHF TGCGCCAGCAGTTATGGACAGGAGGGAGGGTCACCCCTCCACTTT
16 TRBJ2-1 TRBD2 TRBV7-2 . CASSILAGGQWNEQFF TGTGCCAGCAGCATCCTAGCGGGGGGGCAGTGGAATGAGCAGTTCTTC
16 TRBJ1-2 . TRBV7-2 few CASSGGAAGGGYGYTF TGTGCCAGCAGTGGGGGCGCCGCCGGGGGCGGGTATGGCTACACCTTC
13 TRBJ2-1 TRBD2 TRBV4-2 once CASSQKTGLPPFF TGTGCCAGCAGCCAAAAAACGGGACTACCCCCGTTCTTC
14 TRBJ2-2 . TRBV9 . CASSVGRKIGELFF TGTGCCAGCAGCGTAGGACGGAAGATCGGGGAGCTGTTTTTT
15 TRBJ2-5 . TRBV9 once CASSPGRGSQETQYF TGTGCCAGCAGCCCGGGGCGGGGCTCCCAAGAGACCCAGTACTTC
15 TRBJ1-2 TRBD1 TRBV7-2 . CASSLRVGGDYGYTF TGTGCCAGCAGCTTAAGGGTAGGGGGCGACTATGGCTACACCTTC
15 TRBJ1-6 TRBD1 TRBV9 . CASSQGQSYNSPLHF TGTGCCAGCAGCCAGGGACAGTCCTATAATTCACCCCTCCACTTT
14 TRBJ2-5 . TRBV11-2 . CASSPGRILGTQYF TGTGCCAGCAGCCCTGGACGAATCCTGGGCACCCAGTACTTC
15 TRBJ1-5 TRBD1 TRBV27 . CASSLSQGARQPQHF TGTGCCAGCAGTTTATCACAGGGGGCACGGCAGCCCCAGCATTTT